These T cell receptor beta chains were read from a single sample in a study of blood T cells in healthy people across ages. MiXCR, applied by TCRdb to the 5' RACE reads, yields one record per CDR3 protein. The data show approximately 810,000 distinct CDR3 sequences, roughly 34% seen once. The sample consisted of blood. The receptor source for this set is a man younger than 30 in good health. Each CDR3 is given with its conserved first and last residue. Fields, in order: D gene, clone size, V gene, J gene, CDR3 DNA, CDR3 protein. A D gene is named only where the DNA matches it firmly. Only some rows state a clone size, as once, few, many or a class for expanded clones.

-	-	TRBV20-1	TRBJ2-1	TGCAGTGCTAGGGGTGGGGGCGGTAGGGGGTTCTACAATGAGCAGTTCTTC	CSARGGGGRGFYNEQFF
TRBD2	-	TRBV20-1	TRBJ2-5	TGCAGTGCTAGCCCTCTTCGGGGGGGCTTGGAGACCCAGTACTTC	CSASPLRGGLETQYF
TRBD2	few	TRBV12-3/TRBV12-4	TRBJ2-5	TGTGCCAGCAAATCCGACCTCGAAGGACTAGAAACCTACAATGAGCAGTACTTC	CASKSDLEGLETYNEQYF
TRBD2	-	TRBV18	TRBJ2-7	TGTGCCAGCTCACACTTGACTAGCGGGGGCCACGAAACCCAGTACTTC	CASSHLTSGGHETQYF
-	-	TRBV6-2/TRBV6-3	TRBJ2-2	TGTGCCAGCAGTTACTCGTCCCGACATTGGAACACCGGGGAGCTGTTTTTT	CASSYSSRHWNTGELFF
TRBD1	-	TRBV7-2	TRBJ1-1	TGTGCCAGCAGCGTTTGGACAGGGGTAATCAGCACTGAAGCTTTCTTT	CASSVWTGVISTEAFF
TRBD2	-	TRBV27	TRBJ2-3	TGTGCCAGCAGTACCTGGACTAGCGGTCCAGATACGCAGTATTTT	CASSTWTSGPDTQYF
TRBD2	-	TRBV12-3/TRBV12-4	TRBJ2-1	TGTGCCAGCAGTTCGACTAGCCGTGAGCAGTTCTTC	CASSSTSREQFF
-	few	TRBV25-1	TRBJ2-7	TGTGCCAGCAGTGAATGGGGCGGGGGACAGGTCTACGAGCAGTACTTC	CASSEWGGGQVYEQYF
TRBD1	-	TRBV13	TRBJ2-7	TGTGCCAGCAGCCCCCGACAGGGCATCCACGAGCAGTACTTC	CASSPRQGIHEQYF
-	few	TRBV11-2	TRBJ2-5	TGTGCCAGCAGCTTGTCGAGAACCGGGGCAGAGCAGTACTTC	CASSLSRTGAEQYF
-	few	TRBV28	TRBJ1-2	TGTGCCAGCAGTTCCGTGACTGCTAACTATGGCTACACCTTC	CASSSVTANYGYTF
-	many	TRBV20-1	TRBJ2-3	TGCAGTGCTAGTGGGACGACAGTCACAGATACGCAGTATTTT	CSASGTTVTDTQYF
TRBD2	-	TRBV6-2/TRBV6-3	TRBJ2-3	TGTGCCAGCAGTTACTTGGGACTAACCTCAGATACGCAGTATTTT	CASSYLGLTSDTQYF
-	-	TRBV5-1	TRBJ2-1	TGCGCCAGCGAGCTTGATCGGTCCAATGAGCAGTTCTTC	CASELDRSNEQFF
-	many	TRBV29-1	TRBJ2-1	TGCAGCTCGGAGGGGGGCCCATCCTACAATGAGCAGTTCTTC	CSSEGGPSYNEQFF
-	few	TRBV4-1	TRBJ1-2	TGCGCCAGCAGCCAAGGTGGGGGTCCCCGGTCGGGCTACACCTTC	CASSQGGGPRSGYTF
-	few	TRBV7-9	TRBJ1-2	TGTGCCAGCAGCTTACCGCCGGTTAACTATGGCTACACCTTC	CASSLPPVNYGYTF
TRBD2	-	TRBV30	TRBJ2-7	TGTGCCTGGAGTGGGGCAGCGGGGGGGTACAATGAGCAGTACTTC	CAWSGAAGGYNEQYF
-	-	TRBV10-3	TRBJ2-2	TGTGCCATCAGTGAGAGTCTCGGTGCCGCCGGGGAGCTGTTTTTT	CAISESLGAAGELFF
-	-	TRBV20-1	TRBJ1-6	TGCAGTGCCCGCTTCGACAGTTTAAATTCACCCCTCCACTTT	CSARFDSLNSPLHF
-	few	TRBV7-6	TRBJ1-1	TGTGCCAGCAGCTTAGACTCTAGGGCGGGTATGAACACTGAAGCTTTCTTT	CASSLDSRAGMNTEAFF
TRBD1	-	TRBV12-3/TRBV12-4	TRBJ2-5	TGTGCCAGCAGTTTAAAGAGGACAGGGGGCTCTTCACGGGCCGTAAGGACCCAGTACTTC	CASSLKRTGGSSRAVRTQYF
-	-	TRBV7-9	TRBJ1-1	TGTGCCAGCACCCTCAGGGAGGGCGCTGAAGCTTTCTTT	CASTLREGAEAFF
-	few	TRBV5-6	TRBJ1-2	TGTGCCAGCAGCAGAGTCCGGGACAACCGGGACTATGGCTACACCTTC	CASSRVRDNRDYGYTF
-	-	TRBV29-1	TRBJ2-5	TGCAGCGTTGGATACAGGTCAGAGACCCAGTACTTC	CSVGYRSETQYF
-	-	TRBV5-1	TRBJ2-5	TGCGCCAGCAGCTTGGCGGGGGAACGGGAGACCCAGTACTTC	CASSLAGERETQYF
-	many	TRBV20-1	TRBJ2-7	TGCAGTGCTAGGAGGAGCTCCTACGAGCAGTACTTC	CSARRSSYEQYF